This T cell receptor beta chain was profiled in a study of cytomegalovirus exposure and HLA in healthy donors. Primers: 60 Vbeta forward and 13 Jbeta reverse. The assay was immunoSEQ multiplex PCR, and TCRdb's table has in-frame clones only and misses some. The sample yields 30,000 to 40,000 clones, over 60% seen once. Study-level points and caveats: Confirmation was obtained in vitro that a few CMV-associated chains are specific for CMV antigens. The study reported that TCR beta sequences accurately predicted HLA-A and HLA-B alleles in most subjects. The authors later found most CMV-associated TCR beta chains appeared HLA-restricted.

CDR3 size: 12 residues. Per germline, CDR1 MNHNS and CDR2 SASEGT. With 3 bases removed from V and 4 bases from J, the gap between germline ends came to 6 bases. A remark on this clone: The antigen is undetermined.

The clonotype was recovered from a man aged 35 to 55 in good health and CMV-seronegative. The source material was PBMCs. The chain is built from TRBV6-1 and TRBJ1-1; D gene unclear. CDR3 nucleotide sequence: TGTGCCAGCAGTGATCCTACCACTGAAGCTTTCTTT. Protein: CASSDPTTEAFF.